This T cell receptor (beta chain) is from a study of T cells after yellow fever vaccination (dated by TCRdb to between 2018 and 2021). For the study in its entirety: Libraries from fractions with low cell numbers were prepared with the SMART-Seq v4 Ultra Low Input RNA kit. To follow T-cell clones before and after primary and booster YFV17D yellow fever vaccination, bulk TCR alpha and beta repertoires were sequenced over time. Two healthy male donors, one aged 18 to 30 and one aged 30 to 39 years, were included in the cohort. Blood was collected at multiple timepoints before and after primary and secondary immunization, and bulk PBMC replicates and cell subsets were isolated. On the study overall, not on this receptor specifically: Computational filtering was required because FACS-sorted repertoires could contain abundant contaminating clonotypes from the bulk population. Only a couple of donors were included in the study, so the extent to which the findings can be generalized is limited. The secondary T-cell response was found to be weaker but faster than the primary response, with a peak reached on day 5 rather than on day 15. After the booster, most clones that had expanded after primary vaccination were detected again (nearly 97% of CD4 and around nine tenths of CD8), suggesting broad maintenance of memory. A small fraction of clonotypes showed up in both the CD4 and CD8 compartments, probably as a result of convergent recombination.

TCR cDNA was made using 5'RACE template switching, a step that added a universal primer site and unique molecular identifiers. cDNA synthesis was primed from both the TCR alpha and TCR beta constant segments. Two PCR steps were used to amplify libraries, with sample barcodes and sequencing adapters being added in the second step. Libraries were sequenced on Illumina HiSeq 2500 (2x100 bp) or NovaSeq (2x150 bp). Concerning the study's data processing: MIGEC handled demultiplexing of reads and collapsing into UMI consensus sequences, while MiXCR performed V(D)J alignment. Vaccine-responding clonotypes were identified with edgeR using replicate PBMC samples, with FDR below 0.01 and a log2 fold change above 5 up to day 15 being required. Each bulk clonotype received a CD4 or CD8 identity based on whether the sequenced CD4 or CD8 repertoire contained that clonotype at higher abundance. TCRdb took the public reads, trimmed them with fastp at Q25, ran MiXCR for clone calling and kept in-frame beta chains. Rows with a matching CDR3 protein are joined into one entry that keeps the most common DNA and genes. The V and J calls here are based on TCRdb, not the publication. In this sample the table shows hundreds of thousands of distinct CDR3 sequences, 15% to 20% of which occur a single time. The ten biggest clones cover about 13% of the sample.

Cut back by 6 bases and 6 bases, the V and J ends lie 12 bases apart. The CDR3, from cysteine to phenylalanine, totals 13 residues. The entry retains the CDR3 DNA only, 39 bases that are in frame from base 1. CDR1 is given as MGHDK and CDR2 as SYGVNS, both from the germline V gene. A few counts support this clonotype. This clone's antigen is unknown. No much larger clone is present one base from it, and per-base qualities are unavailable. The label giving this sample's treatment or condition can be read as: live attenuated yellow fever vaccine strain. Two biological replicates of bulk PBMCs were collected at each blood-draw timepoint. PBMCs were isolated from peripheral blood using a standard Ficoll-Paque protocol. TriZol was used to extract RNA from bulk PBMCs, from CD4 and CD8 fractions, and from dextramer-positive and dextramer-negative fractions.

This receptor was identified in a man aged 25-40 years who received the YFV17D yellow fever vaccine. Recombination connected TRBV25-1 to TRBJ2-4; D gene: possibly TRBD1, on 6 matching bases. The sample in question was PBMCs, obtained 15 days after the yellow fever booster vaccination. In nucleotide form, the sequence is TGTGCCAGCAGGGAGGACAGCATAAACATTCAGTACTTC. Its protein reads: CASREDSINIQYF.